The 27 T cell receptor beta chains listed next were all sequenced from one sample in a study of CXCR3-negative and CXCR3-positive naive CD8 T cells (dated by TCRdb to about 2019). The instrument given in TCRdb is NextSeq 550. The Human TCR Profiling Kit (MiLaboratory) was used to make UMI-labeled 5' RACE TRB cDNA libraries. After the reads were reprocessed by TCRdb, one entry was made per CDR3 protein sequence, with no DNA. For this sample, the table gives some 110,000 distinct CDR3 sequences. Jointly, the top ten make up 0.35% to 0.4% of the sample. Findings and caveats that apply to the study as a whole: TRB CDR3s from CXCR3-positive naive cells showed higher hydrophobicity (lower Kidera factor 4), lower energy, and higher strength and volume indices than CXCR3-negative naive cells.

No cognate antigen is known for these TCRs. The sample consisted of naive CXCR3+ CD8+ T cells from blood. The sample's cell subset or site label is to be understood as: CD45RO-CCR7+CD27+CD95- naive CD8+ T cells expressing CXCR3 (TNR3+). Receptor source: a human donor in good health. Some clones in this sample may be carry-over from other donors' samples.

The chain carries TRBV7-3 and TRBJ2-1; checking the TCRdb D call of TRBD1 is not possible without DNA. This CDR3 has 14 residues. Germline-derived CDR1 and CDR2 are SGHTA and FQGTGA. The CDR3 sequence is CASSLGIGADEQFF.

The genes are TRBV6-6 and TRBJ2-1; there is no DNA to check the TCRdb D call of TRBD1. The length of the CDR3 is 15 residues. Germline CDR1 reads MNHNY; CDR2 reads SVGAGI (reference sequence). The CDR3 sequence is CASSNHRGPYNEQFF.

V usage is TRBV6-2 or TRBV6-3 and J usage is TRBJ2-7. The CDR3 consists of 11 residues. Germline loops: CDR1 MNHEY, CDR2 SVGEGT. The CDR3 reads CASGQSYEQYF.

Here the CDR3 reads CASSLGGTGDYEQYF. This chain joins TRBV13 and TRBJ2-7; TCRdb outputs TRBD1, but without DNA this stays unchecked. The V gene's germline CDR1 is PRHDT and CDR2 FYEKMQ (reference sequence). The CDR3 contains 15 residues.

The chain combines TRBV29-1 with TRBJ2-3; there is no DNA to check the TCRdb D call of TRBD1. Looked up from germline, CDR1 is SQVTM and CDR2 is ANQGSEA. The CDR3 contains 16 residues. This chain's CDR3 is CSVDPTQGAHADTQYF.

The CDR3 sequence is CASSVSSGSTDEQFF. This chain joins TRBV2 and TRBJ2-1; the D call of TRBD2 rests on TCRdb alone, since no DNA is present to check it. The CDR3 length is 15 residues. Germline assignment: CDR1 SNHLY and CDR2 FYNNEI.

The gene calls are TRBV29-1 and TRBJ2-7; TCRdb's D gene call, TRBD1, goes unchecked for lack of DNA. The CDR3 totals 13 residues. Germline CDR1 reads SQVTM; CDR2 reads ANQGSEA. The CDR3 spells CSVEGRAGYEQYF.

V gene TRBV5-1 combines with J gene TRBJ2-5; the D call of TRBD2 rests on TCRdb alone, since no DNA is present to check it. Germline values: CDR1 SGHRS, CDR2 YFSETQ. The CDR3 is 15 amino acids. CDR3 loop: CASSLVAGGPETHYF.

The J gene is TRBJ2-3, the V gene TRBV11-2; the D call from TCRdb, TRBD1, cannot be confirmed without DNA. Germline CDR1 SGHAT, CDR2 FQNNGV. This CDR3 contains 16 residues. The CDR3 spells CASSPVGGAGTDTQYF. The full variable domain, completed using reference TRBV11-2 and TRBJ2-3, is EAGVAQSPRYKIIEKRQSVAFWCNPISGHATLYWYQQILGQGPKLLIQFQNNGVVDDSQLPKDRFSAERLKGVDSTLKIQPAKLEDSAVYLCASSPVGGAGTDTQYFGPGTRLTVL.

The V call is TRBV20-1, the J call TRBJ2-7. CDR1 and CDR2 from the germline V gene are DFQATT and SNEGSKA (reference sequence). The CDR3 length is 15 residues. CDR3 residues: CTARDLLALSNEQYF.

This chain joins TRBV27 and TRBJ2-1; TCRdb designates TRBD2, a call that cannot be tested without DNA. The germline V gene encodes CDR1 MNHEY and CDR2 SMNVEV (reference sequence). This CDR3 spans 14 amino acids. CDR3 in amino acids: CASRAGLGDNEQFF.

The chain joins TRBV15 to TRBJ1-1. Per the germline V gene, CDR1 is LNHNV and CDR2 is YYDKDF (reference sequence). The CDR3 runs to 13 residues. CDR3 in amino acids: CATSRARNTEAFF.

This rearrangement joins TRBV30 to TRBJ1-6. The V gene's germline CDR1 is GTSNPN and CDR2 SVGIG (reference sequence). The CDR3 consists of 13 residues. The CDR3 sequence: CAWSPDSFDTLHF.

The chain links TRBV14 to TRBJ2-1; TCRdb's D call of TRBD1 is untestable without DNA. Germline CDR1 is SGHDN and CDR2 is FVKESK. The CDR3 spans 15 residues. The CDR3 sequence is CASSQSHGGFDEQFF.

The chain uses TRBV29-1 and TRBJ2-7. Germline V lookup: CDR1 SQVTM, CDR2 ANQGSEA. The CDR3 is made up of 12 amino acids. The CDR3 region is CSVEDNTYEQYF.

J is TRBJ2-7 and V is TRBV20-1; TCRdb calls TRBD1, which cannot be checked without DNA. CDR1 DFQATT and CDR2 SNEGSKA come from the germline V gene (reference sequence). The CDR3 contains 12 residues. CDR3 residues: CSAGQFSYEQYF.

The chain recombines TRBV6-4 with TRBJ2-1. The CDR3 spans 13 residues. The germline V gene has CDR1 MRHNA and CDR2 SNTAGT. CDR3 residues: CASSEYTYNEQFF.

The V call is TRBV7-9, the J call TRBJ2-1; TCRdb designates TRBD2, a call that cannot be tested without DNA. There are 20 residues in the CDR3. Germline loops: CDR1 SEHNR, CDR2 FQNEAQ (reference sequence). The CDR3 reads CASSLASGLADIQSLNEQFF.

V is TRBV7-9 and J is TRBJ2-5; the TCRdb call, TRBD1, lacks DNA for checking. This CDR3 region has 17 residues. The V gene's germline CDR1 is SEHNR and CDR2 FQNEAQ (reference sequence). The CDR3 sequence: CASTFFGAGALEETQYF.

The rearrangement links TRBV5-6 to TRBJ2-3; TCRdb gives TRBD2 as the D gene, but with no DNA this cannot be confirmed. Germline CDR1 SGHDT, CDR2 YYEEEE. The CDR3 is made up of 17 amino acids. The CDR3 reads CASSSEASGGGTDTQYF.

This chain uses TRBV5-5 with TRBJ2-1. The CDR3 covers 11 residues. Per the germline V gene, CDR1 is SGHKS and CDR2 is YYEKEE (reference sequence). The chain's CDR3 is CASFSYNEQFF.

The chain joins TRBV5-1 to TRBJ2-1. This CDR3 has 12 residues. Germline CDR1 is SGHRS and CDR2 is YFSETQ. The chain's CDR3 is CASSLEGNWQFF.

The J gene is TRBJ2-1, the V gene TRBV12-3 or TRBV12-4. CDR3 size: 13 residues. The CDR3 sequence: CASSPDGGNEQFF.

This chain uses TRBV9 with TRBJ2-2; TCRdb indicates TRBD2, and absent DNA this call remains unverified. The CDR3 contains 15 residues. Germline V lookup: CDR1 SGDLS, CDR2 YYNGEE. The CDR3: CASSVEAGGTGELFF.

This chain uses TRBV14 with TRBJ2-6. The CDR3 extends over 14 amino acids. Germline V gene sequence: CDR1 SGHDN, CDR2 FVKESK. The CDR3 reads CASSPPTGANVLTF.

V is TRBV29-1 and J is TRBJ1-2. From germline, CDR1 is SQVTM and CDR2 ANQGSEA. The CDR3 has 15 amino acids. CDR3 protein: CSVDGEGRANYGYTF.

The CDR3 sequence: CAISELAGYNEQFF. The chain employs TRBV10-3 and TRBJ2-1. CDR3 length equals 14 residues. Per the germline V gene, CDR1 is ENHRY and CDR2 is SYGVKD.